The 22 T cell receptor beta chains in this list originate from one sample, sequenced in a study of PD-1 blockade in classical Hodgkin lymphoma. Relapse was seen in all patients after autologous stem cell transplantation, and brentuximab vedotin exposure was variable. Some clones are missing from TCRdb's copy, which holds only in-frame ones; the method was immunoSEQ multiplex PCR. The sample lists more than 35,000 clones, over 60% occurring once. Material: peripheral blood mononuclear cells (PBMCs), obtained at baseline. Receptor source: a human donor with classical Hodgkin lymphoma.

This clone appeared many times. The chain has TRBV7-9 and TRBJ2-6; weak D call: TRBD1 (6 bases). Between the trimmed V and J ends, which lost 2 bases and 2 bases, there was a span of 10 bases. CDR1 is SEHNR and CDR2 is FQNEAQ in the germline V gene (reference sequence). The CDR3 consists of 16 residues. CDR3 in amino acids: CASSLSGEPGANVLTF. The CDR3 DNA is TGTGCCAGCAGCTTATCAGGGGAGCCTGGGGCCAACGTCCTGACTTTC.

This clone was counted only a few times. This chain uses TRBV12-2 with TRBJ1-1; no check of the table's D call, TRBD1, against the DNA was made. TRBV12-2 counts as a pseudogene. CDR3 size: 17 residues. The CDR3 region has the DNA TGTGCAAGTCGTAACCATAACCCGGGACAGGGGTTCACTGAAGCTTTCTTT. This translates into CASRNHNPGQGFTEAFF.

For the CDR3, the DNA is TGTGCCAGCAGTCTTCATGTAATAGCCCTCACAGATACGCAGTATTTT. Residues: CASSLHVIALTDTQYF. The rearrangement uses TRBV28 and TRBJ2-3; no clear D gene. CDR1 and CDR2 from the germline V gene are MDHEN and SYDVKM. The CDR3 loop spans 16 amino acids. Trimming left V 5 bases short and J 2 bases short, with 17 bases between.

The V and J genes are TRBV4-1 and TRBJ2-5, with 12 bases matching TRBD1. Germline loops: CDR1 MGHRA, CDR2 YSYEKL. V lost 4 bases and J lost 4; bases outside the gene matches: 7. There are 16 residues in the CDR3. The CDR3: CASSRGTGGGGETQYF. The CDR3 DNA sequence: TGCGCCAGCAGCCGCGGGACAGGGGGCGGAGGAGAGACCCAGTACTTC.

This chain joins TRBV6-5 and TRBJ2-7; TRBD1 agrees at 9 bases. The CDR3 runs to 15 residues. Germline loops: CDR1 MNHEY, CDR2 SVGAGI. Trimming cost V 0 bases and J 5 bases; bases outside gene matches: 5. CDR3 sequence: CASSYSTDRGNEQYF. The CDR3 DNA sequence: TGTGCCAGCAGTTACTCTACGGACAGGGGTAACGAGCAGTACTTC.

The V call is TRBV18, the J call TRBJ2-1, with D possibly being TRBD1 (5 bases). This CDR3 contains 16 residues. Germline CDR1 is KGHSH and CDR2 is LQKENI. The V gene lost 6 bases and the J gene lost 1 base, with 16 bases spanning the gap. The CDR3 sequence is CASSPPEGASYNEQFF. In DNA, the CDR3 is TGTGCCAGCTCCCCCCCGGAAGGGGCATCCTACAATGAGCAGTTCTTC. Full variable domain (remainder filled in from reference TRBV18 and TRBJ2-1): NAGVMQNPRHLVRRRGQEARLRCSPMKGHSHVYWYRQLPEEGLKFMVYLQKENIIDESGMPKERFSAEFPKEGPSILRIQQVVRGDSAAYFCASSPPEGASYNEQFFGPGTRLTVL.

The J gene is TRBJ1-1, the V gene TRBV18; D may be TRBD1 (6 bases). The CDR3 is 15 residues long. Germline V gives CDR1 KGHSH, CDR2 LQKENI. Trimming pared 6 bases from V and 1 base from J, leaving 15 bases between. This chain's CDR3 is CASSDLRGGNTEAFF. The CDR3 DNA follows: TGTGCCAGCTCCGACCTGAGGGGGGGGAACACTGAAGCTTTCTTT.

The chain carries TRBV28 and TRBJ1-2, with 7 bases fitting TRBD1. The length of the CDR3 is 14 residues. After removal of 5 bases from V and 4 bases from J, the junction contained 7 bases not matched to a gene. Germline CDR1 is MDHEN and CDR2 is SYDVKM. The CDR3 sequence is CASSGGTAFYGYTF. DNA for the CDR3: TGTGCCAGCAGTGGCGGGACAGCTTTCTATGGCTACACCTTC.

The CDR3 loop is CASRTWHRGEETQYF. The CDR3, as DNA: TGTGCCAGCAGGACCTGGCACAGGGGTGAGGAGACCCAGTACTTC. V and J are TRBV7-2 and TRBJ2-5; TRBD1 matches 7 bases. The CDR3 contains 15 residues. V lost 6 bases and J lost 5; bases outside the gene matches: 12. Looked up from germline, CDR1 is SGHTA and CDR2 is FQGNSA.

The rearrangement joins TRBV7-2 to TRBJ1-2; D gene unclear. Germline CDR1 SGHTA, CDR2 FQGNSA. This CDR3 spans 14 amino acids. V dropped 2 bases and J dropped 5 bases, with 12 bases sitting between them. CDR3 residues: CASSLIPTDYGYTF. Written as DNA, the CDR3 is TGTGCCAGCAGCTTAATTCCGACGGATTATGGCTACACCTTC. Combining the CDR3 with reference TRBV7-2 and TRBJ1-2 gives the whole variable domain GAGVSQSPSNKVTEKGKDVELRCDPISGHTALYWYRQSLGQGLEFLIYFQGNSAPDKSGLPSDRFSAERTGGSVSTLTIQRTQQEDSAVYLCASSLIPTDYGYTFGSGTRLTVV.

CDR3 sequence reads: CARGGRTSGNNEQFF. CDR3 coding DNA: TGTGCCAGGGGGGGGAGGACTAGCGGGAACAATGAGCAGTTCTTC. The chain links TRBV21-1 to TRBJ2-1; the table's D gene call, TRBD2, was not cross checked with the DNA. TRBV21-1 corresponds to a pseudogene. This CDR3 comprises 15 residues.

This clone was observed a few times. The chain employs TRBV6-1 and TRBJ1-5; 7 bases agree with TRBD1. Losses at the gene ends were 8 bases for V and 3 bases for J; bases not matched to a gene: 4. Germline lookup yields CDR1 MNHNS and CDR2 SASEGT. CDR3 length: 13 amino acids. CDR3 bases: TGTGCCAGCTCGGGACAGTTCAATCAGCCCCAGCATTTT. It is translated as CASSGQFNQPQHF.

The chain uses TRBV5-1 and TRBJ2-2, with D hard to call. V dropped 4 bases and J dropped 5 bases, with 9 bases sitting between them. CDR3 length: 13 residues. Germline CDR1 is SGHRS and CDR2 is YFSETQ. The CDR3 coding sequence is TGCGCCAGCAGCGCCGCCATAACCGGGGAGCTGTTTTTT. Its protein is CASSAAITGELFF.

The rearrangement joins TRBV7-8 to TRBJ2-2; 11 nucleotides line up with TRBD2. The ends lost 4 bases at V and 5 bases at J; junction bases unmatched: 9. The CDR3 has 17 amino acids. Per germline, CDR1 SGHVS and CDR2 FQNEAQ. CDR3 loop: CASSSWPSGRWTGELFF. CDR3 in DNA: TGTGCCAGCAGCTCGTGGCCTAGCGGGAGGTGGACCGGGGAGCTGTTTTTT.

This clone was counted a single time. The CDR3 DNA reads as TGTGCCAGCAGTCCTGGGGGACGAACCCAGTACTTC. This codes for CASSPGGRTQYF. The chain is built from TRBV28 and TRBJ2-5; D is possibly TRBD1 or TRBD2 (5 bases each). V gave up 5 bases and J gave up 8 bases, with 12 bases separating them. CDR1 is MDHEN, CDR2 SYDVKM, per germline. The CDR3 covers 12 residues.

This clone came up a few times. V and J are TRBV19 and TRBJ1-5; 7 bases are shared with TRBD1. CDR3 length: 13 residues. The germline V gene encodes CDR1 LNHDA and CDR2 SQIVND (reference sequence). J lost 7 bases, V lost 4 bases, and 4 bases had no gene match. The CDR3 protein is CASSKQGRQPQHF. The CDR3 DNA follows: TGTGCCAGTAGTAAACAGGGGAGGCAGCCCCAGCATTTT.

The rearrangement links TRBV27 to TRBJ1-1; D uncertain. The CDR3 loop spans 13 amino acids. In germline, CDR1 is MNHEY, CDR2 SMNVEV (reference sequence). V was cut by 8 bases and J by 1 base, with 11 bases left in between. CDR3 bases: TGTGCCAGCGGCCTCACGGGGAACACTGAAGCTTTCTTT. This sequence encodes CASGLTGNTEAFF.

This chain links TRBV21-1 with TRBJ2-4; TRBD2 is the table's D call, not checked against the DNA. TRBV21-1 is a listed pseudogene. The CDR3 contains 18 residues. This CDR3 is CAGGDRSTSALAKNIQYF. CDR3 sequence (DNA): TGTGCAGGAGGGGACCGCTCCACATCCGCATTAGCCAAAAACATTCAGTACTTC.

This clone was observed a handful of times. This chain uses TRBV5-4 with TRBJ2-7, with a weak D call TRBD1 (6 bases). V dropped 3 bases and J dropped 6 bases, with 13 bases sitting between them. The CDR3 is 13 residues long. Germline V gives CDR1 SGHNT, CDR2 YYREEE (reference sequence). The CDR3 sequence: CASSSLTGIEQYF. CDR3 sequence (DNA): TGTGCCAGCAGCTCCTTGACAGGCATCGAGCAGTACTTC.

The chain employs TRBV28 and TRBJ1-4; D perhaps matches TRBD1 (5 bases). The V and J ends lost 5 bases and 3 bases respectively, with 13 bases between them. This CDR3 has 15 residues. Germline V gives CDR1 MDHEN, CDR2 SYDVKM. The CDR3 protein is CASSVWGAANEKLFF. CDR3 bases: TGTGCCAGCAGTGTCTGGGGCGCGGCTAATGAAAAACTGTTTTTT.

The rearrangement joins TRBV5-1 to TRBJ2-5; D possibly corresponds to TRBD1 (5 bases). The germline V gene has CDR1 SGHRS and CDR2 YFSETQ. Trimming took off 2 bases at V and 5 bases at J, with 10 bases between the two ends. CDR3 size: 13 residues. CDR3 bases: TGCGCCAGCAGCTTAAAGGGGTTGGAGACCCAGTACTTC. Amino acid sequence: CASSLKGLETQYF.

CDR3: CASSYRGTGDSNEQFF. The CDR3 DNA sequence: TGTGCCAGCAGTTACCGTGGGACAGGGGATAGCAATGAGCAGTTCTTC. This chain connects TRBV6-6 to TRBJ2-1; 10 positions match TRBD1. This CDR3 is built from 16 residues. CDR1 is MNHNY and CDR2 is SVGAGI in the germline V gene (reference sequence). V was pared by 2 bases and J by 6 bases, with 7 bases of the junction left unmatched.